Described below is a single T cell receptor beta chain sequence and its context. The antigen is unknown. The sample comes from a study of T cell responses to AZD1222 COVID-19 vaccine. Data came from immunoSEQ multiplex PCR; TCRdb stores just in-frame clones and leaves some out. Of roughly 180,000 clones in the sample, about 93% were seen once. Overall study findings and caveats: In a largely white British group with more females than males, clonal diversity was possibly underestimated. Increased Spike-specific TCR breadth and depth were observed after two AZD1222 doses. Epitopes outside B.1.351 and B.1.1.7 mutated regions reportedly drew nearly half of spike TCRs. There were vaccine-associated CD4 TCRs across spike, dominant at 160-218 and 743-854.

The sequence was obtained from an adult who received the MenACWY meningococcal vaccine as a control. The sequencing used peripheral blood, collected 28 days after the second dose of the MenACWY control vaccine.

Written as DNA, the CDR3 is TGTGCCAGCAGCTCGAAAAAAAGAACAACTAATGAAAAACTGTTTTTT. It yields the protein CASSSKKRTTNEKLFF. V is TRBV7-8 and J is TRBJ1-4, with D uncertain. V was clipped by 4 bases and J by 0 bases, with 12 bases between them. The CDR3 totals 16 residues. CDR1 and CDR2 (germline): SGHVS, FQNEAQ.